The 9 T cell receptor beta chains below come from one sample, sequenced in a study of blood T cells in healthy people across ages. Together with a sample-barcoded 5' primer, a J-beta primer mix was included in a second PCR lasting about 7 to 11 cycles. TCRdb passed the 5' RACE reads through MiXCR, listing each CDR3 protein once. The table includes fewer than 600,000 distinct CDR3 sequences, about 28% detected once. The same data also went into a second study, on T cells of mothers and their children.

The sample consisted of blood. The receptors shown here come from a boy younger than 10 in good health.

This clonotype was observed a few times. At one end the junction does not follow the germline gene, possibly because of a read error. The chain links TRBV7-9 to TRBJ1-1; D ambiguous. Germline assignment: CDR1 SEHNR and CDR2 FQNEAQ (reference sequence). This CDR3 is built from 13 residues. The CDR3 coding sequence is TGTGCTAGCAGCTTATTGGAGCCGCCCGGAGCTTTCTTT. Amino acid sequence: CASSLLEPPGAFF.

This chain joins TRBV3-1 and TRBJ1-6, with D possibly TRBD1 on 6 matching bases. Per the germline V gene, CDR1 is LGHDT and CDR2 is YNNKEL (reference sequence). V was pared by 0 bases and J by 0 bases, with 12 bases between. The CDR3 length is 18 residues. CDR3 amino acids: CASSQDQGRSSYNSPLHF. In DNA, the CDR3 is TGTGCCAGCAGCCAAGACCAGGGGCGGAGCTCCTATAATTCACCCCTCCACTTT.

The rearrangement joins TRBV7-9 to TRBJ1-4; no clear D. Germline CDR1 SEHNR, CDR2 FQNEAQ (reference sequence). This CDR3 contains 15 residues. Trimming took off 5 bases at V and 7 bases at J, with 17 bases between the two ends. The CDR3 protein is CASSAEQRAVEKLFF. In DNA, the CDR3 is TGTGCCAGCAGCGCAGAACAGAGAGCGGTTGAAAAACTGTTTTTT.

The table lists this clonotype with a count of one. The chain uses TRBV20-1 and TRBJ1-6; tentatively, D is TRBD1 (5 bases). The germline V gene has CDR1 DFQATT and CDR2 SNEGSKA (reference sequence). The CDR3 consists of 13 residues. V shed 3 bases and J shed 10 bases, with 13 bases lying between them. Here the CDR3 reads CSARPGGTSPLHF. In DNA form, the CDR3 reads TGCAGTGCTAGGCCCGGGGGAACCTCACCCCTCCACTTT.

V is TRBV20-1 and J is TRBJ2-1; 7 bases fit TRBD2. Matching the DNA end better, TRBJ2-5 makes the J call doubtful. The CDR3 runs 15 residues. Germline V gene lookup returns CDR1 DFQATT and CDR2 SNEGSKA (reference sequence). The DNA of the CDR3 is TGCAGTGCTAGAGGGACTAGTGGGAGAATTAAGACCCAGTACTTC. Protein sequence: CSARGTSGRIKTQYF.

CDR3 loop: CSAGAGQGAGYGYTF. The CDR3 DNA is TGCAGTGCTGGGGCCGGACAGGGGGCAGGATATGGCTACACCTTC. The rearrangement joins TRBV20-1 to TRBJ1-2; 11 bases match TRBD1. Germline V CDR1 and CDR2: DFQATT, SNEGSKA (reference sequence). After removal of 5 bases from V and 5 bases from J, the junction contained 10 bases not matched to a gene. The CDR3 length is 15 residues.

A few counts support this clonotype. CDR3: CASSQDRYEKLFF. The CDR3 DNA sequence: TGTGCCAGCAGCCAAGATCGTTACGAAAAACTGTTTTTT. The chain is built from TRBV4-2 and TRBJ1-4; D remains ambiguous. Germline V gives CDR1 LGHNA, CDR2 YNFKEQ. V dropped 0 bases and J dropped 8 bases, with 7 bases sitting between them. CDR3 length equals 13 residues.

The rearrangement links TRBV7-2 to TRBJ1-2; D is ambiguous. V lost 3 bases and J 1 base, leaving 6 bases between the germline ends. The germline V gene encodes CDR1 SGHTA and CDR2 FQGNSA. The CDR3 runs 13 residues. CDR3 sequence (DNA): TGTGCCAGCAGCTTCGGGGTTAACTATGGCTACACCTTC. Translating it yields CASSFGVNYGYTF.

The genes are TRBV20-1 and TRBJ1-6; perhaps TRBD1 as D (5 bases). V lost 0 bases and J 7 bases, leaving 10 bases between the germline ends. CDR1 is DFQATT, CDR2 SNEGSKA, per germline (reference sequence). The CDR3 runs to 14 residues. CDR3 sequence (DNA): TGCAGTGCTAGAGATCGGTACAGGAATTCACCCCTCCACTTT. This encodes CSARDRYRNSPLHF.